The rows below give T cell receptor beta chains drawn from one sample of a study of blood T cell repertoires in COVID-19. Assay: immunoSEQ multiplex PCR; the TCRdb copy retains only in-frame clones and omits some. The table includes 400,000 to 550,000 clones, 80% to 90% detected once. The material sequenced was peripheral blood. Source of these receptors: a woman aged 30 to 39 with acute or convalescent COVID-19. Each CDR3 is given with its conserved first and last residue. The order of the fields is clone size, D gene, V gene, J gene, CDR3 protein, CDR3 DNA. D genes are given only for firm matches. Some rows mark clone size as missing; the rest say once, few, many or name a class of expanded clone.

>-|-|TRBV7-2|TRBJ2-5
CASSFTGGIAETQYF
TGTGCCAGCAGCTTTACGGGGGGCATCGCAGAGACCCAGTACTTC
>once|TRBD1|TRBV4-1|TRBJ1-5
CASSQDGQVYSNQPQHF
TGCGCCAGCAGCCAAGATGGACAGGTCTATAGCAATCAGCCCCAGCATTTT
>-|TRBD1|TRBV4-2|TRBJ1-1
CASSQGTGAAFF
TGTGCCAGCAGCCAAGGGACAGGAGCAGCTTTCTTT
>-|TRBD1|TRBV19|TRBJ1-5
CASSTKGQGIVGNQPQHF
TGTGCCAGTAGTACCAAAGGACAGGGTATTGTGGGCAATCAGCCCCAGCATTTT
>-|TRBD2|TRBV27|TRBJ2-3
CATRLAGVHTQYF
TGTGCCACCCGACTAGCGGGGGTTCATACGCAGTATTTT
>-|-|TRBV9|TRBJ2-2
CASSPRDLRTGELFF
TGTGCCAGCAGCCCGAGGGATTTACGTACCGGGGAGCTGTTTTTT
>-|-|TRBV11-3|TRBJ2-5
CASSLDGAKGETQYF
TGTGCCAGCAGCTTGGATGGGGCCAAGGGGGAGACCCAGTACTTC
>-|-|TRBV5-4|TRBJ2-1
CASSERGFGEQFF
TGTGCCAGCAGCGAACGGGGGTTCGGTGAGCAGTTCTTC
>-|-|TRBV6-5|TRBJ2-7
CASSTVYSYEQYF
TGTGCCAGCAGTACAGTATACTCCTACGAGCAGTACTTC
>-|-|TRBV29-1|TRBJ1-2
CSVTVGHYGYTF
TGCAGCGTGACAGTCGGTCACTATGGCTACACCTTC
>-|-|TRBV6-5|TRBJ2-3
CASSYSGGATTDTQYF
TGTGCCAGCAGTTACTCTGGCGGGGCTACTACAGATACGCAGTATTTT
>-|-|TRBV5-1|TRBJ2-1
CASSYSQGSVNEQFF
TGCGCCAGCAGCTATTCACAGGGTTCGGTCAATGAGCAGTTCTTC
>once|TRBD2|TRBV7-3|TRBJ2-1
CASSLGTSGGNEQFF
TGTGCCAGCAGCTTAGGGACTAGCGGGGGGAATGAGCAGTTCTTC
>-|TRBD1|TRBV6-5|TRBJ2-7
CASSYRDRGPYEQYF
TGTGCCAGCAGTTACAGGGACAGGGGTCCGTACGAGCAGTACTTC
>-|-|TRBV6-1|TRBJ1-2
CASSETGTYGYTF
TGTGCCAGCAGTGAAACGGGTACCTATGGCTACACCTTC
>-|TRBD1|TRBV5-6|TRBJ1-2
CASRPKDRGPGGGYTF
TGTGCCAGCAGACCAAAGGACAGGGGGCCCGGGGGTGGCTACACCTTC
>-|-|TRBV4-1|TRBJ1-2
CASSEGYGYTF
TGCGCCAGTTCAGAGGGCTATGGCTACACCTTC
>-|-|TRBV5-4|TRBJ2-2
CASSRARGNGELFF
TGTGCCAGCAGCCGAGCCAGGGGAAACGGGGAGCTGTTTTTT
>-|-|TRBV7-9|TRBJ1-4
CASSHRDLGNEKLFF
TGTGCCAGCAGCCATAGGGACTTGGGGAATGAAAAACTGTTTTTT
>-|-|TRBV29-1|TRBJ2-7
CSVGQVSSYEQYF
TGCAGCGTTGGACAGGTTAGCTCCTACGAGCAGTACTTC
>-|TRBD1|TRBV29-1|TRBJ2-7
CSVIGGQGSTYEQYF
TGCAGCGTGATTGGGGGACAGGGGTCAACCTACGAGCAGTACTTC
>-|TRBD1|TRBV4-1|TRBJ2-7
CASSHATGNIYEQYF
TGCGCCAGCAGCCATGCGACAGGGAACATCTACGAGCAGTACTTC
>-|-|TRBV2|TRBJ1-1
CASSYHGQNTEAFF
TGTGCCAGCAGCTACCATGGACAGAACACTGAAGCTTTCTTT
>-|TRBD2|TRBV2|TRBJ2-5
CASRGGTSGREETQYF
TGTGCCAGCAGGGGGGGGACTAGCGGGCGAGAAGAGACCCAGTACTTC
>-|-|TRBV12-3/TRBV12-4|TRBJ2-5
CASSFAGRETQYF
TGTGCCAGCAGTTTTGCAGGGAGGGAGACCCAGTACTTC
>-|-|TRBV15|TRBJ2-1
CATSRKQDPDNEQFF
TGTGCCACCAGCAGAAAACAGGACCCCGACAATGAGCAGTTCTTC
>-|TRBD1|TRBV7-9|TRBJ2-1
CASSAWTGEYNEQFF
TGTGCCAGCAGCGCCTGGACAGGGGAATACAATGAGCAGTTCTTC
>-|TRBD1|TRBV3-1/TRBV3-2|TRBJ2-2
CASSQEGGRYTGELFF
TGTGCCAGCAGCCAAGAAGGGGGCCGGTACACCGGGGAGCTGTTTTTT
>once|TRBD1|TRBV10-3|TRBJ1-1
CAIRDRGFGNTEAFF
TGTGCCATCAGGGACAGGGGTTTCGGGAACACTGAAGCTTTCTTT
>-|-|TRBV9|TRBJ2-3
CASRAPGNTDTQYF
TGTGCCAGCAGGGCACCGGGGAACACAGATACGCAGTATTTT
>-|TRBD1|TRBV6-5|TRBJ2-5
CASAEARDRAHF
TGTGCCAGCGCAGAAGCGCGGGACAGGGCACACTTC
>-|-|TRBV9|TRBJ1-5
CASSVGGLSNQPQHF
TGTGCCAGCAGCGTAGGAGGGTTGAGCAATCAGCCCCAGCATTTT
>-|-|TRBV3-1/TRBV3-2|TRBJ1-1
CASSPGSKITEAFF
TGTGCCAGCAGCCCAGGAAGTAAGATCACTGAAGCTTTCTTT
>once|-|TRBV4-1|TRBJ2-1
CASSLGHPGDEQFF
TGCGCCAGCAGCCTGGGACACCCCGGCGATGAGCAGTTCTTC
>-|-|TRBV18|TRBJ2-3
CASSPGGRSTDTQYF
TGTGCCAGCTCACCAGGGGGCCGAAGCACAGATACGCAGTATTTT
>-|TRBD1|TRBV19|TRBJ2-2
CASRPGQGAGELFF
TGTGCCAGTAGACCGGGACAGGGGGCCGGGGAGCTGTTTTTT
>-|-|TRBV28|TRBJ1-4
CASSLFGQGNEKLFF
TGTGCCAGCAGTTTATTCGGGCAGGGTAATGAAAAACTGTTTTTT
>few|TRBD1|TRBV4-1|TRBJ2-5
CASSKGQGAETQYF
TGCGCCAGCAGCAAGGGACAGGGGGCAGAGACCCAGTACTTC
>few|TRBD1|TRBV7-2|TRBJ1-1
CASSQTGTVNTEAFF
TGTGCCAGCAGCCAAACCGGGACAGTCAACACTGAAGCTTTCTTT
>-|-|TRBV30|TRBJ2-2
CAWSVLSSAGLTLYYTGELFF
TGTGCCTGGAGTGTACTCTCTTCAGCAGGGCTCACCCTTTATTACACCGGGGAGCTGTTTTTT
>few|TRBD2|TRBV28|TRBJ2-5
CASSPSRGGGETQYF
TGTGCCAGCAGCCCCTCGCGGGGGGGCGGGGAGACCCAGTACTTC
>-|-|TRBV4-1|TRBJ1-1
CASSQLHRRNTEAFF
TGCGCCAGCAGCCAACTCCACAGGAGGAACACTGAAGCTTTCTTT
>-|TRBD2|TRBV11-1|TRBJ2-5
CASSHWTSGGTETQYF
TGTGCCAGCAGCCACTGGACTAGCGGGGGTACTGAGACCCAGTACTTC
>-|-|TRBV11-2|TRBJ1-4
CASSPGSEKLFF
TGTGCCAGCAGCCCAGGCAGTGAAAAACTGTTTTTT
>-|TRBD1|TRBV30|TRBJ1-6
CAWMPQWTGVGSPLHF
TGTGCCTGGATGCCTCAATGGACAGGGGTCGGTTCACCCCTCCACTTT
>once|-|TRBV15|TRBJ1-2
CATSSQTTNAAASSYTF
TGTGCCACCAGCAGCCAGACGACTAATGCGGCCGCAAGCAGCTACACCTTC
>-|TRBD1|TRBV5-8|TRBJ2-3
CASSRGTGGDTQYF
TGTGCCAGCAGCCGGGGGACAGGGGGAGATACGCAGTATTTT